This T cell receptor beta chain was retrieved from a study of blood T cell repertoires in COVID-19. Turning to the study itself: Sites across the United States, Italy and Spain contributed samples from acute and convalescent COVID-19.

V lost 6 bases, J lost 0 bases, and 15 bases lay in between. This CDR3 comprises 16 residues. Germline V gene lookup returns CDR1 WSHSY and CDR2 SAAADI. Sequenced by immunoSEQ multiplex PCR; TCRdb stores in-frame clones only, minus some. The sample consists of fewer than 300,000 clones, roughly 80% of them appearing once. The clonotype originates from a man aged 40-49 years who had been exposed to COVID-19. Sequenced: PBMCs or T cells enriched from blood (not recorded which). This chain joins TRBV10-2 and TRBJ2-1, with D perhaps TRBD2 (5 bases). The CDR3 sequence is CASRSTRFHSYNEQFF. CDR3 DNA: TGCGCCAGCAGATCAACTAGATTCCACTCCTACAATGAGCAGTTCTTC.